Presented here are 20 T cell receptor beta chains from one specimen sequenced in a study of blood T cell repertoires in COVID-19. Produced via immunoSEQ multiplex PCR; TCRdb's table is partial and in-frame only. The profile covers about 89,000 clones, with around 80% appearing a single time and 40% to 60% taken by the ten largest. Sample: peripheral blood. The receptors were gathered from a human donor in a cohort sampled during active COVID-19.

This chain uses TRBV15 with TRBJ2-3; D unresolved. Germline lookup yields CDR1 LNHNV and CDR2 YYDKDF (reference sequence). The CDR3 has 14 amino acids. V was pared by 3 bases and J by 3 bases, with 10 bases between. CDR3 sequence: CATSSLDWTDTQYF. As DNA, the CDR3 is TGTGCCACCAGCAGCCTAGATTGGACAGATACGCAGTATTTT.

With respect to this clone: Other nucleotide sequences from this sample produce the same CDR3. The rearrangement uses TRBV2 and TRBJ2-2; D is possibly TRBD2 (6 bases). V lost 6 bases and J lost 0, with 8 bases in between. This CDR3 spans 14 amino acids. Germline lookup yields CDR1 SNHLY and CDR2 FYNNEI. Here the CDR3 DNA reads TGTGCCAGCAGAGGGACTTCGAACACCGGGGAGCTGTTTTTT. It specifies CASRGTSNTGELFF. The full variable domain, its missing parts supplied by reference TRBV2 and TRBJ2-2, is EPEVTQTPSHQVTQMGQEVILRCVPISNHLYFYWYRQILGQKVEFLVSFYNNEISEKSEIFDDQFSVERPDGSNFTLKIRSTKLEDSAMYFCASRGTSNTGELFFGEGSRLTVL.

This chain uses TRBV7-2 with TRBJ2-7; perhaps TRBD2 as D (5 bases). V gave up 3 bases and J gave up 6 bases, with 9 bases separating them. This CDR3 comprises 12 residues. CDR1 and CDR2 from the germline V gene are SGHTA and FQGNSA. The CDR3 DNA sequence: TGTGCCAGCAGCTTGACCGGACTCGAGCAGTACTTC. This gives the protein CASSLTGLEQYF.

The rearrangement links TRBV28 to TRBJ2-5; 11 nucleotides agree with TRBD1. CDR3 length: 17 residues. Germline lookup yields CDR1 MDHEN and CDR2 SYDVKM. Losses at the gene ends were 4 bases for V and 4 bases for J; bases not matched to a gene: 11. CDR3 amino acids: CASSSPMRTGGGETQYF. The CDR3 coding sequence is TGTGCCAGCAGTTCTCCTATGCGGACAGGGGGCGGAGAGACCCAGTACTTC.

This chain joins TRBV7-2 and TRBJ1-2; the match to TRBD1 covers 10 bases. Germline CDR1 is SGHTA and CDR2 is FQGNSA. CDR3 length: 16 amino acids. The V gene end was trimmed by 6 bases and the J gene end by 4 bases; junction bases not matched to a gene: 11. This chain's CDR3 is CASSLTRDRGVYGYTF. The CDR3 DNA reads TGTGCCAGCAGTTTAACCCGGGACAGGGGAGTCTATGGCTACACCTTC.

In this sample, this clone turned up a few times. This chain's CDR3 is CASHSGTGTPDTQYF. CDR3 in DNA: TGTGCCAGCCATTCCGGGACAGGGACCCCAGATACGCAGTATTTT. The J gene is TRBJ2-3, the V gene TRBV28; 9 nucleotides align to TRBD1. The CDR3 contains 15 residues. V was clipped by 8 bases and J by 4 bases; unmatched bases: 10. Germline-derived CDR1 and CDR2 are MDHEN and SYDVKM.

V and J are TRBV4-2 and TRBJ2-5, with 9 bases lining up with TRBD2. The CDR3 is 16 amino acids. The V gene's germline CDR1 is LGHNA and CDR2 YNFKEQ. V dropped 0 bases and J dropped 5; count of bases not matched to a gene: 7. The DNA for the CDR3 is TGTGCCAGCAGCCAAGATGTAGCGGGAGCTGGTGAGACCCAGTACTTC. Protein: CASSQDVAGAGETQYF.

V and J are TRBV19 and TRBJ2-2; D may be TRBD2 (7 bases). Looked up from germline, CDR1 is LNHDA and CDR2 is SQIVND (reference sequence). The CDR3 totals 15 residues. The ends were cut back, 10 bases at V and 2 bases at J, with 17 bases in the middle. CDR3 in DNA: TGTGCCACCTCAAAGGGGGGGATCAACACCGGGGAGCTGTTTTTT. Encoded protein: CATSKGGINTGELFF.

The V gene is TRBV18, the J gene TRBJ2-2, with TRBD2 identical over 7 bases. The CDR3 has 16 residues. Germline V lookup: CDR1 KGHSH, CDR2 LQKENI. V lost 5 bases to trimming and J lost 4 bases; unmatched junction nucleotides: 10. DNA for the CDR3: TGTGCCAGCTCATTCGACTCGGGAGGCGGCACCGGGGAGCTGTTTTTT. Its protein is CASSFDSGGGTGELFF.

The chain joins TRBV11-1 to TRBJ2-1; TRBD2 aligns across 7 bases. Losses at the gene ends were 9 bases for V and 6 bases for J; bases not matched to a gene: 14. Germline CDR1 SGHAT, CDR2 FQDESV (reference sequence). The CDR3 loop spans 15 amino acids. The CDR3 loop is CASQGRAGVVNEQFF. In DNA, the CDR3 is TGTGCCAGTCAAGGGAGGGCGGGAGTCGTCAATGAGCAGTTCTTC. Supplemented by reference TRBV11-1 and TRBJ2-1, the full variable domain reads EAEVAQSPRYKITEKSQAVAFWCDPISGHATLYWYRQILGQGPELLVQFQDESVVDDSQLPKDRFSAERLKGVDSTLKIQPAELGDSAMYLCASQGRAGVVNEQFFGPGTRLTVL.

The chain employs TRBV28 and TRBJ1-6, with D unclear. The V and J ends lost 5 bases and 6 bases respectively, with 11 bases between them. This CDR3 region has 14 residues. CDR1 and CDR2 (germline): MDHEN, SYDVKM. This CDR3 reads CASSPPGFNSPLHF. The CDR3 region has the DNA TGTGCCAGCAGTCCCCCGGGATTTAATTCACCCCTCCACTTT.

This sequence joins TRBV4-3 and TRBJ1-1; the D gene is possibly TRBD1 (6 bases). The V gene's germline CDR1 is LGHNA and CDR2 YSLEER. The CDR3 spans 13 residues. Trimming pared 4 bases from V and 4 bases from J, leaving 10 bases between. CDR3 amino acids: CASSLGRGTEAFF. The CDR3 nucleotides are TGCGCCAGCAGCCTGGGCAGGGGCACTGAAGCTTTCTTT.

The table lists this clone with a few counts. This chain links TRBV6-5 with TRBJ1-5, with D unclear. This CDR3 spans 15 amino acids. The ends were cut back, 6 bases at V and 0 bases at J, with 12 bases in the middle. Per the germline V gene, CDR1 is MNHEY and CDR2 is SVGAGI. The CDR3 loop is CASSLEFHSNQPQHF. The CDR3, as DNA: TGTGCCAGCAGCTTGGAGTTCCATAGCAATCAGCCCCAGCATTTT.

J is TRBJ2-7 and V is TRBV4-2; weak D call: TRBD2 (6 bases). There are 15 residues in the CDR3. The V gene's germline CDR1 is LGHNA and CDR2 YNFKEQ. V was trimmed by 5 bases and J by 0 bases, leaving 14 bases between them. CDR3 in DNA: TGTGCCAGCAGCACAAAGCGGGCGAGCTCCTACGAGCAGTACTTC. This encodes CASSTKRASSYEQYF.

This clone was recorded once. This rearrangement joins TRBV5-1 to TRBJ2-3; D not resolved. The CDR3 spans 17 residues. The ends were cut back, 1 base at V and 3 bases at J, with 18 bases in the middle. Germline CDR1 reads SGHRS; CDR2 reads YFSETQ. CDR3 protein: CASSLNSHGWRTDTQYF. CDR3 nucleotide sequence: TGCGCCAGCAGCTTGAATAGTCACGGGTGGCGGACAGATACGCAGTATTTT.

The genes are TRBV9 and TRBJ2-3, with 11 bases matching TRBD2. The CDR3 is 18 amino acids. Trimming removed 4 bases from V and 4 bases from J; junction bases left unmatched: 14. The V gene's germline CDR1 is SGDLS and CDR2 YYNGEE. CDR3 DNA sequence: TGTGCCAGCAGCTACAACCTTGAACTAGCGGGAGCCTCAGATACGCAGTATTTT. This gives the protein CASSYNLELAGASDTQYF.

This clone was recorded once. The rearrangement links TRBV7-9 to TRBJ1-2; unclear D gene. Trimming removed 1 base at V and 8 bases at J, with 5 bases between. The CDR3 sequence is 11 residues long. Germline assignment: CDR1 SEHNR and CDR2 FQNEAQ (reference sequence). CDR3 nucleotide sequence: TGTGCCAGCAGCTTAGACCTAGGCTACACCTTC. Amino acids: CASSLDLGYTF.

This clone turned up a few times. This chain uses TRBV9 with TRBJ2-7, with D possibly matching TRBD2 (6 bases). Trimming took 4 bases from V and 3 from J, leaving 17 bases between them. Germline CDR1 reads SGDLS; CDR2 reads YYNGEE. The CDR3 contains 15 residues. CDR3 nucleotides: TGTGCCAGCAGCTCGCTGGAGGGAGCAGTCTACGAGCAGTACTTC. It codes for CASSSLEGAVYEQYF.

CDR3 nucleotides: TGTGCCAGCGGGAGTTTAAACTACGAGCAGTACTTC. It yields the protein CASGSLNYEQYF. V usage is TRBV3-1 (or the pseudogene TRBV3-2) and J usage is TRBJ2-7, with a weak D call TRBD2 (5 bases). Germline V gene sequence: CDR1 LGHDT, CDR2 YNNKEL (reference sequence). The germline V and J ends were trimmed by 8 bases and 3 bases, with 11 bases remaining between them. The CDR3 is made up of 12 amino acids.

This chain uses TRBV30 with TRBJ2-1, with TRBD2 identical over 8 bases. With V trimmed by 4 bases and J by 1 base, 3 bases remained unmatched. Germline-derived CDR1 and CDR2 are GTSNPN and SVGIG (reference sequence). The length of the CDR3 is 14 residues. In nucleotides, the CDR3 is TGTGCCTGGAATCGCGGGAGGTCCTACAATGAGCAGTTCTTC. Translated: CAWNRGRSYNEQFF.